The entry below gives a single T cell receptor (beta chain) sequence along with its context. The sample originates from a study of blood T cell repertoires in COVID-19. Across the whole study: COVID-19 samples from acute and convalescent phases originated in the United States, Italy and Spain. PBMCs, B-cell-depleted T cells, or T cells were the source of the cDNA or gDNA that made up the material.

Under the authors' procedure: Counts of nucleated cells, estimated from reference gene primer amplification, were obtained. The data were produced by immunoSEQ multiplex PCR, yet TCRdb's version contains in-frame clones alone and is incomplete. That table is the source of V, J and clone size, and D and trimming were worked out from the DNA. The sample lists about 92,000 clones; over 80% were seen once. The length of the CDR3 is 16 residues. CDR1 and CDR2 (germline): SGHVS, FNYEAQ. V was trimmed by 5 bases and J by 0 bases, leaving 13 bases between them. The chain recombines TRBV7-6 with TRBJ1-4; possibly TRBD1 for D (5 bases). Sequencing was done on a sample of peripheral blood. This clonotype was obtained from a woman over 75 with active or convalescent COVID-19. This CDR3 is CASSKDRMTTNEKLFF. The CDR3 DNA reads TGTGCCAGCAGCAAAGACAGAATGACAACTAATGAAAAACTGTTTTTT.